What follows describes a single T cell receptor beta chain. Its specificity is unknown. Trimming removed 3 bases at V and 1 base at J, with 13 bases between. The germline CDR1 and CDR2 sequences are SGHDT and YYEEEE. The CDR3 loop spans 15 amino acids. The investigators reverse transcribed all of the isolated RNA, so they sequenced expressed TCRB transcripts. Repertoires were generated with immunoSEQ multiplex PCR, while TCRdb's copy carries only in-frame clones and drops some. The sample has 350,000 to 450,000 clones; around 16% are singletons. The entry originates in a study of beta chain features in type 1 diabetes. General study points: TCRB repertoires of naive, central memory and Treg cells appeared more similar among patients than among healthy donors. In type 1 diabetes patients, VDJ junctions had fewer insertions; deletions at these junctions were more frequent.

Sequenced: naive CD4+ T cells from blood. The clonotype originates from a woman aged 18 to 35 in good health. The chain has TRBV5-6 and TRBJ1-1; no clear D. The CDR3, as DNA: TGTGCCAGCAGCTCTACAAGGGAGCGGAACACTGAAGCTTTCTTT. Its protein is CASSSTRERNTEAFF. Complete variable domain (other parts from reference TRBV5-6 and TRBJ1-1): DAGVTQSPTHLIKTRGQQVTLRCSPKSGHDTVSWYQQALGQGPQFIFQYYEEEERQRGNFPDRFSGHQFPNYSSELNVNALLLGDSALYLCASSSTRERNTEAFFGQGTRLTVV.